This TCR beta chain originates from a study of cytomegalovirus exposure and HLA in healthy donors. On this clone: Its antigen is as yet unknown.

Assay: immunoSEQ multiplex PCR; the TCRdb copy retains only in-frame clones and omits some. Among about 270,000 clones, 70% to 90% were seen once, and the ten largest hold approximately 1%. The CDR3 is 13 amino acids. Germline V lookup: CDR1 MNHEY, CDR2 SVGAGI. With 8 bases clipped from V and 2 bases from J, the junction kept 4 bases outside the gene matches. Overall study findings and caveats: The investigators catalogued about 170 TCR beta chains as cytomegalovirus-associated. Subsequent analysis of the 120 or so validation repertoires found a tendency for first-cohort TCR clusters to co-occur.

J is TRBJ2-7 and V is TRBV6-5, with 9 bases aligning to TRBD2. The sequence was collected from a young woman in good health and CMV-seronegative. Sequencing was performed on PBMCs. CDR3 bases: TGTGCCAGCGCGGGGGGGGCCGCCTACGAGCAGTACTTC. It translates to CASAGGAAYEQYF.